Each of the 15 T cell receptor beta chains below was sequenced from the same sample in a study of shared clonotypes between healthy human individuals. Using immunoSEQ multiplex PCR, the repertoire was profiled, and TCRdb retains in-frame clones only, with some absent. The sample contains approximately 530,000 clones, more than 95% of which appear only once. Source material: naive CD4+ T cells sorted from blood. The subset here: CD45RA+ positively selected. These receptors all stem from a young woman in good health.

The V and J genes are TRBV6-5 and TRBJ1-5; TRBD1 agrees at 8 bases. Germline V gene sequence: CDR1 MNHEY, CDR2 SVGAGI. After removal of 2 bases from V and 2 bases from J, the junction contained 2 bases not matched to a gene. The CDR3 consists of 15 residues. For the CDR3, the DNA is TGTGCCAGCAGTTACGGACAGGGCGGCAATCAGCCCCAGCATTTT. It specifies CASSYGQGGNQPQHF.

The V gene is TRBV5-1, the J gene TRBJ1-1; D gene ambiguous. Germline CDR1 is SGHRS and CDR2 is YFSETQ. The V and J ends lost 2 bases and 1 base respectively, with 6 bases between them. This CDR3 contains 13 residues. CDR3 DNA sequence: TGCGCCAGCAGCTTCCGCCCGAACACTGAAGCTTTCTTT. It specifies CASSFRPNTEAFF.

The rearrangement links TRBV29-1 to TRBJ2-7; TRBD1 aligns across 9 bases. Germline V gives CDR1 SQVTM, CDR2 ANQGSEA. There are 14 residues in the CDR3. V lost 4 bases and J lost 2; bases outside the gene matches: 6. The CDR3 coding sequence is TGCAGCGTTGGGCTACAGGGGGCACCCTACGAGCAGTACTTC. Translating gives CSVGLQGAPYEQYF.

CDR3 region: CASSPGARSAYEQYF. CDR3 DNA: TGTGCCAGCTCGCCCGGGGCGCGATCCGCCTACGAGCAGTACTTC. This chain joins TRBV18 and TRBJ2-7; D is perhaps TRBD1 or TRBD2 (5 bases each). CDR3 length equals 15 residues. V lost 6 bases to trimming and J lost 2 bases, with 17 bases between them. The germline V gene encodes CDR1 KGHSH and CDR2 LQKENI.

Worth noting for this clone: The same CDR3 is also encoded by other DNA sequences in this sample. The V call is TRBV5-1, the J call TRBJ1-1; D perhaps matches TRBD1 (5 bases). This CDR3 is 13 amino acids long. Germline CDR1 is SGHRS and CDR2 is YFSETQ. Trimming stripped 0 bases from V and 4 bases from J, with 7 bases between. The CDR3 protein is CASSLGGGTEAFF. Here the CDR3 DNA reads TGCGCCAGCAGCTTGGGTGGGGGCACTGAAGCTTTCTTT.

The table lists this clone with a count of one. The V and J genes are TRBV5-8 and TRBJ2-2, with TRBD1 matching over 7 bases. This CDR3 spans 18 amino acids. The V gene end was trimmed by 1 base and the J gene end by 3 bases; junction bases not matched to a gene: 12. Germline lookup yields CDR1 SGHTS and CDR2 YDEGEE. CDR3 in DNA: TGTGCCAGCAGCTTGATCCGACAGGGAGTCCGGGACACCGGGGAGCTGTTTTTT. Translated, it gives CASSLIRQGVRDTGELFF.

The chain links TRBV6-1 to TRBJ1-2; no definite D call. CDR3 length equals 12 residues. The V end lost 3 bases, the J end lost 8 bases, and 10 bases lay between the germline ends. Germline V gene lookup returns CDR1 MNHNS and CDR2 SASEGT. This chain's CDR3 is CASSDPLKGYTF. The CDR3 DNA sequence: TGTGCCAGCAGTGACCCCTTAAAGGGCTACACCTTC.

Notes on this clone: Different DNA sequences within this sample yield the same CDR3. This chain uses TRBV6-1 with TRBJ2-3, with D maybe TRBD2 (5 bases). This CDR3 comprises 13 residues. V lost 3 bases, J lost 3 bases, and 7 bases lay in between. Germline V gene data show CDR1 as MNHNS and CDR2 as SASEGT. The CDR3 region is CASSETGTDTQYF. CDR3 DNA sequence: TGTGCCAGCAGTGAGACGGGGACAGATACGCAGTATTTT.

The chain couples TRBV5-1 to TRBJ2-7, with TRBD2 as a possible D gene (5 bases). V lost 2 bases and J lost 0, with 12 bases in between. The CDR3 is made up of 15 amino acids. Germline V gene sequence: CDR1 SGHRS, CDR2 YFSETQ. The CDR3 nucleotides are TGCGCCAGCAGCTTAGGCGGGCAACCCTCCTACGAGCAGTACTTC. Encoded protein: CASSLGGQPSYEQYF.

The chain joins TRBV2 to TRBJ1-1, with a possible D match to TRBD1 (5 bases). The CDR3 has 13 amino acids. Germline V gene data show CDR1 as SNHLY and CDR2 as FYNNEI. Trimming took off 7 bases at V and 4 bases at J, with 13 bases between the two ends. CDR3 region: CASKAGTITEAFF. The CDR3 bases are TGTGCCAGCAAGGCAGGGACCATCACTGAAGCTTTCTTT.

The rearrangement links TRBV6-5 to TRBJ2-5; TRBD2 is a possible D gene (5 bases). The DNA end lines up better with TRBJ2-7; the J call may be wrong. The CDR3 consists of 12 residues. In germline, CDR1 is MNHEY, CDR2 SVGAGI. Here the CDR3 reads CASRTRAYEQYF. The CDR3 bases are TGTGCCAGCAGGACGAGGGCCTACGAGCAGTACTTC.

J is TRBJ1-1 and V is TRBV5-1; 8 nucleotides align to TRBD1. The V segment lost 4 bases and the J segment 10 bases; nucleotides outside the gene matches: 9. Germline CDR1 SGHRS, CDR2 YFSETQ. This CDR3 comprises 13 residues. The CDR3 reads CASSERQGWGAFF. CDR3 nucleotides: TGCGCCAGCAGCGAGCGACAGGGGTGGGGAGCTTTCTTT.

The chain recombines TRBV2 with TRBJ2-1, with D perhaps matching TRBD2 (6 bases). The ends were cut back, 6 bases at V and 6 bases at J, with 21 bases in the middle. CDR1 and CDR2 (germline): SNHLY, FYNNEI. The CDR3 consists of 16 residues. In DNA, the CDR3 is TGTGCCAGCAGAGCTTTAGCGGTCGTCCGGAGCAATGAGCAGTTCTTC. This encodes CASRALAVVRSNEQFF.

The V and J genes are TRBV9 and TRBJ2-2; TRBD2 matches 7 bases. The CDR3 is 15 amino acids. Losses at the gene ends were 7 bases for V and 7 bases for J; bases not matched to a gene: 13. Germline V gene lookup returns CDR1 SGDLS and CDR2 YYNGEE. CDR3 nucleotide sequence: TGTGCCAGCTACCCCGGGGGAGGGCCAATCGGGGAGCTGTTTTTT. Residues: CASYPGGGPIGELFF.

The V call is TRBV5-8, the J call TRBJ2-7; possible D gene TRBD2, 5 bases. Deletions cut 9 bases from V and 6 bases from J, with 19 bases between. The germline gives CDR1 SGHTS, CDR2 YDEGEE. This CDR3 is built from 13 residues. CDR3 bases: TGTGCCACCGCTATGGTGTGGGAGAGCGAGCAGTACTTC. Its translation is CATAMVWESEQYF. Looking up the rest from reference TRBV5-8 and TRBJ2-7 gives the full variable domain: EAGVTQSPTHLIKTRGQQATLRCSPISGHTSVYWYQQALGLGLQFLLWYDEGEERNRGNFPPRFSGRQFPNYSSELNVNALELEDSALYLCATAMVWESEQYFGPGTRLTVT.